These T cell receptor beta chains were read from a single sample in a study of T cells after yellow fever vaccination. From the 5' RACE reads, TCRdb called clonotypes with MiXCR, one entry per CDR3 protein. The sample lists around 330,000 distinct CDR3 sequences; roughly 3.5% were seen once. The source material was PBMCs, sampled on the day of the yellow fever booster vaccination. Receptors were obtained from a man between 18 and 35 years old who received the YFV17D yellow fever vaccine. The conserved cysteine and the conserved F or W are not part of the CDR3 here. Size tells how often a clone was seen (once, few, many) or the class of an expanded clone, and some rows leave it out.

clone size	V gene	J gene	CDR3 protein
-	TRBV20-1	TRBJ2-6	SAAPRGYSSGANVLT
few	TRBV5-5	TRBJ1-5	ASSLLGSYQPQH
-	TRBV7-6	TRBJ1-6	ASSSSGTGPLPLH
-	TRBV5-1	TRBJ2-5	ASSLDSASETQY
many	TRBV6-2/TRBV6-3	TRBJ2-3	ASRNQLRTDTQY
-	TRBV7-2	TRBJ1-5	ASSPPVGNQPQH
few	TRBV7-8	TRBJ2-7	ASSLQGAASYEQY
many	TRBV3-1	TRBJ1-2	ASRGVAGYGYT
many	TRBV7-9	TRBJ1-4	ASRRTGATNEKLF
many	TRBV7-2	TRBJ2-3	ASSFNSGGHDTQY
-	TRBV6-6	TRBJ1-2	ASSYSRADYT
-	TRBV15	TRBJ2-7	ATSPLGGYEQY
many	TRBV5-1	TRBJ1-1	ASSFDPNTEAF
few	TRBV18	TRBJ2-7	ASSPYEESYEQY
many	TRBV5-1	TRBJ1-6	ASSQSAGVSPLH
many	TRBV7-9	TRBJ1-1	ASGDRGYTEAF
few	TRBV10-3	TRBJ1-1	AISVPGVTEAF
-	TRBV20-1	TRBJ1-1	SARDPHISNTEAF
many	TRBV6-4	TRBJ2-2	ASSDSTTGELF
few	TRBV5-5	TRBJ1-1	ASSTWNTEAF
many	TRBV20-1	TRBJ2-2	SARPRPSTGELF
-	TRBV5-1	TRBJ1-1	ASSAGQGVAEAF
-	TRBV27	TRBJ1-1	AISTLLSREGDTEAF
many	TRBV5-1	TRBJ2-3	ASRRAGQADIGDTQY
many	TRBV4-3	TRBJ2-6	ASSPQGGGANVLT
-	TRBV6-5	TRBJ1-1	ASNTPGGTEAF
few	TRBV3-1	TRBJ2-7	ASSQGETRGQY
few	TRBV20-1	TRBJ1-5	SARPGGGNQPQH
-	TRBV15	TRBJ2-2	ATSSRDRGNTGELF